This TCR beta chain was obtained from a study of T cells in Graves' hyperthyroidism and ophthalmopathy. Amplified regions were TCR beta CDR3 sequences from RNA transcripts. The study used the HTBI primer set for a first-round RT-PCR of the TCR CDR3. Via MiXCR, TCRdb re-called the multiplex PCR reads, giving one row per CDR3 protein. The table lists 300,000 to 400,000 distinct CDR3 sequences, 15% to 20% of them singletons, with roughly 49% in the top ten. This clonotype was picked up a small number of times. This CDR3 has 15 amino acids. The V and J ends lost 3 bases and 5 bases respectively, with 13 bases between them. Germline V lookup: CDR1 MGHDK, CDR2 SYGVNS.

The rearrangement joins TRBV25-1 to TRBJ2-2; TRBD1 is a possible D gene (5 bases). Material: blood. This TCR was recovered from a woman between 45 and 65 years old with Graves' hyperthyroidism. CDR3 coding DNA: TGTGCCAGCAGTGACCCAAACAGGTTTACCGGGGAGCTGTTTTTT. It translates to CASSDPNRFTGELFF.